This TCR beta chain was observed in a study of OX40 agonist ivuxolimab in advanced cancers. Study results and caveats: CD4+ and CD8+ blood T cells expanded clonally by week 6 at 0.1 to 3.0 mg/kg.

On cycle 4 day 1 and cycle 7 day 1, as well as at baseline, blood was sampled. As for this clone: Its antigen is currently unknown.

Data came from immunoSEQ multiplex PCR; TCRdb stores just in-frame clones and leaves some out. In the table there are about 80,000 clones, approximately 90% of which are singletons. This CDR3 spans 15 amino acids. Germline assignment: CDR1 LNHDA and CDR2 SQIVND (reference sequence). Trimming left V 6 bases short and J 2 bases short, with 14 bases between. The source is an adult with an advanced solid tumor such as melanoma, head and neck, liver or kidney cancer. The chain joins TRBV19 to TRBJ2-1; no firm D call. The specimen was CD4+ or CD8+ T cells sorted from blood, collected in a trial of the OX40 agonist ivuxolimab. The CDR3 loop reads CASSQNLGPYNEQFF. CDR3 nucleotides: TGTGCCAGTAGCCAAAACCTAGGGCCCTACAATGAGCAGTTCTTC. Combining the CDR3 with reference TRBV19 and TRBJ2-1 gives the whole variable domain DGGITQSPKYLFRKEGQNVTLSCEQNLNHDAMYWYRQDPGQGLRLIYYSQIVNDFQKGDIAEGYSVSREKKESFPLTVTSAQKNPTAFYLCASSQNLGPYNEQFFGPGTRLTVL.